Each of the 22 T cell receptor beta chains below was sequenced from the same sample in a study of regulatory T cells in long-lasting Graves disease. According to the study, TCR beta libraries were built with iRepertoire HTBI primers and CDR3-region Arm-PCR. TCRdb independently ran MiXCR on the multiplex PCR reads; one entry per CDR3 protein. The data show 420,000 or so distinct CDR3 sequences, 15% to 20% seen once. The time point here: newly diagnosed GD, antithyroid drugs for less than 3 months. Extracted RNA from PBMCs served as the source of the TCR library. The same data also contributed to another study, on T cells in Graves' hyperthyroidism and ophthalmopathy.

The sequenced sample was peripheral blood mononuclear cells (PBMCs), obtained at new diagnosis, from a patient treated with antithyroid drugs. All receptors derive from a woman younger than 30 with Graves disease.

This clonotype was counted at least ten times. The chain uses TRBV3-1 and TRBJ2-1, with 9 positions matching TRBD2. Looked up from germline, CDR1 is LGHDT and CDR2 is YNNKEL (reference sequence). The CDR3 sequence is 16 residues long. The J segment lost 15 bases and the V segment lost 0 bases, leaving 15 bases of the junction unmatched. The CDR3: CASSQESGLAGAPRFF. The CDR3 nucleotides read TGTGCCAGCAGCCAAGAGTCCGGGTTAGCGGGAGCCCCCCGGTTCTTC.

This clonotype was counted a few times. This chain joins TRBV27 and TRBJ2-5; 7 bases align to TRBD2. This CDR3 comprises 15 residues. Germline lookup yields CDR1 MNHEY and CDR2 SMNVEV (reference sequence). The V segment lost 4 bases and the J segment 5 bases; nucleotides outside the gene matches: 10. The CDR3 loop reads CASSSPGGAQETQYF. The CDR3 DNA is TGTGCCAGCAGTTCCCCGGGGGGAGCTCAGGAGACCCAGTACTTC.

This rearrangement joins TRBV12-3 or TRBV12-4 to TRBJ1-5, with D perhaps matching TRBD1 (6 bases). The CDR3 loop spans 14 amino acids. V lost 6 bases, J lost 7 bases, and 16 bases lay in between. The CDR3 sequence is CASSRAGGQQPQHF. CDR3 DNA sequence: TGTGCCAGCAGCCGGGCGGGGGGGCAACAGCCCCAGCATTTT.

This clonotype came up a few times. The V and J genes are TRBV20-1 and TRBJ2-3; D call uncertain. Germline CDR1 is DFQATT and CDR2 is SNEGSKA (reference sequence). Trimming left V 8 bases short and J 6 bases short, with 15 bases between. The CDR3 totals 12 residues. The CDR3 nucleotides read TGCAGTCCCTATTCAGTTCCGGATACGCAGTATTTT. Translation: CSPYSVPDTQYF.

This clonotype came up many times. The chain joins TRBV10-3 to TRBJ2-1; TRBD1 might be the D (6 bases). CDR1 is ENHRY, CDR2 SYGVKD, per germline. The CDR3 runs to 14 residues. The ends were cut back, 5 bases at V and 4 bases at J, with 12 bases in the middle. CDR3: CAISPTTGYNEQFF. CDR3 bases: TGTGCCATCAGTCCCACCACAGGGTACAATGAGCAGTTCTTC.

This clonotype turned up a few times. V usage is TRBV20-1 and J usage is TRBJ2-4, with TRBD2 matching over 13 bases. The CDR3 loop spans 19 amino acids. CDR1 DFQATT and CDR2 SNEGSKA come from the germline V gene (reference sequence). The V gene end was trimmed by 6 bases and the J gene end by 1 base; junction bases not matched to a gene: 15. The CDR3 region is CSADGLAGVGRWAKNIQYF. The CDR3, as DNA: TGCAGTGCAGACGGACTAGCGGGAGTGGGGCGCTGGGCCAAAAACATTCAGTACTTC.

This clonotype was picked up many times. The chain couples TRBV7-8 to TRBJ2-3; 8 bases line up with TRBD2. Germline V gene lookup returns CDR1 SGHVS and CDR2 FQNEAQ. This CDR3 spans 17 amino acids. With 5 bases clipped from V and 0 bases from J, the junction kept 10 bases outside the gene matches. CDR3 sequence: CASSRRFSGMSTDTQYF. DNA of the CDR3: TGTGCCAGCAGCAGGCGATTTAGCGGGATGAGCACAGATACGCAGTATTTT.

The sample holds a few counts of this clonotype. This sequence joins TRBV29-1 and TRBJ2-5, with 7 nucleotides matching TRBD2. The V segment lost 4 bases and the J segment 2 bases; nucleotides outside the gene matches: 7. Germline V lookup: CDR1 SQVTM, CDR2 ANQGSEA. The CDR3 length is 14 residues. The CDR3 loop reads CSVVYLAAQETQYF. CDR3 in DNA: TGCAGCGTTGTGTACCTAGCGGCACAAGAGACCCAGTACTTC.

The V gene is TRBV2, the J gene TRBJ2-3, with 8 positions matching TRBD2. Germline V lookup: CDR1 SNHLY, CDR2 FYNNEI. CDR3 size: 14 residues. V shed 8 bases, J shed 4 bases, and the junction held 8 bases outside the gene matches. CDR3 region: CASSSGGMADTQYF. In DNA form, the CDR3 reads TGTGCCAGCTCCTCGGGGGGGATGGCAGATACGCAGTATTTT.

In this sample, this clonotype turned up many times. The CDR3 bases are TGTGCCAGTCGGGACATTCGGGAGACCCAGTACTTC. Translated: CASRDIRETQYF. V is TRBV2 and J is TRBJ2-5; D is possibly TRBD1 (6 bases). The length of the CDR3 is 12 residues. Germline V gene lookup returns CDR1 SNHLY and CDR2 FYNNEI. Between the trimmed V and J ends, which lost 9 bases and 5 bases, there was a span of 13 bases.

This clonotype was observed a few times. The gene calls are TRBV12-3 or TRBV12-4 and TRBJ2-3, with D perhaps given as TRBD1 or TRBD2 (6 bases each). The CDR3 length is 16 residues. V was pared by 1 base and J by 3 bases, with 14 bases between. CDR3 residues: CASSLVLGGWTDTQYF. Written as DNA, the CDR3 is TGTGCCAGCAGTTTAGTCCTCGGGGGCTGGACAGATACGCAGTATTTT.

This sequence joins TRBV6-1 and TRBJ1-2; the D is unclear. The CDR3 is 14 amino acids. Germline V gene sequence: CDR1 MNHNS, CDR2 SASEGT. V was pared by 2 bases and J by 4 bases, with 11 bases between. Here the CDR3 reads CASSEWVNSYGYTF. CDR3 nucleotides: TGTGCCAGCAGTGAATGGGTGAACAGCTATGGCTACACCTTC.

At least ten counts were recorded for this clonotype. The gene calls are TRBV28 and TRBJ2-3; TRBD2 might be the D (6 bases). CDR1 and CDR2 (germline): MDHEN, SYDVKM. With 4 bases removed from V and 1 base from J, the gap between germline ends came to 15 bases. This CDR3 has 16 amino acids. The CDR3 sequence: CASSSNTGLRTDTQYF. The CDR3 DNA follows: TGTGCCAGCAGTTCAAATACGGGACTCCGCACAGATACGCAGTATTTT.

This clonotype was picked up a small number of times. V usage is TRBV7-2 and J usage is TRBJ2-5; TRBD1 agrees at 7 bases. The CDR3 sequence is 14 residues long. Germline CDR1 and CDR2: SGHTA and FQGNSA. Trimming removed 5 bases from V and 7 bases from J; junction bases left unmatched: 10. CDR3 sequence (DNA): TGTGCCAGCAGCGCTAGGGACAGCCGGGGGACCCAGTACTTC. Its protein product is CASSARDSRGTQYF.

In regard to this clonotype: A much bigger clone sits one base away, suggesting this may be a read error. V is TRBV27 and J is TRBJ2-1, with no clear D. Looked up from germline, CDR1 is MNHEY and CDR2 is SMNVEV (reference sequence). The CDR3 is made up of 17 amino acids. V was shortened by 4 bases and J by 0 bases, with 16 bases between the two germline ends. The CDR3 loop reads CASSSSIDLDSYNEQFF. For the CDR3, the DNA is TGTGCCAGCAGTTCATCGATAGACTTGGACTCCTACAATGAGCAGTTCTTC.

With regard to this clonotype: A much larger clone differs from this one at a single base, so this may be a read error. V is TRBV5-1 and J is TRBJ2-7, with 10 bases aligning to TRBD1. The CDR3 has 16 amino acids. Germline V gene sequence: CDR1 SGHRS, CDR2 YFSETQ. CDR3 coding DNA: TGCGTCAGCAGCTTGGCCGGGACAGGGGACACCTACGAGCAGTACTTC. Translated: CVSSLAGTGDTYEQYF.

The sample holds a few counts of this clonotype. The chain couples TRBV29-1 to TRBJ2-7, with D possibly TRBD2 on 5 matching bases. Trimming shortened V by 3 bases and J by 7 bases, and 13 bases separated the two germline ends. CDR1 and CDR2 (germline): SQVTM, ANQGSEA. The CDR3 extends over 12 amino acids. This chain's CDR3 is CSVDVGVGEQYF. The CDR3 region has the DNA TGCAGCGTTGATGTGGGAGTAGGTGAGCAGTACTTC.

In this sample, this clonotype turned up many times. J is TRBJ1-2 and V is TRBV19; 8 positions match TRBD1. This CDR3 comprises 15 residues. CDR1 is LNHDA and CDR2 is SQIVND in the germline V gene (reference sequence). Trimming removed 7 bases from V and 2 bases from J; junction bases left unmatched: 9. DNA of the CDR3: TGTGCCAGTACTACCTTGACAGGGGAAAACTATGGCTACACCTTC. Residues: CASTTLTGENYGYTF.

This clonotype was observed many times. This chain uses TRBV7-9 with TRBJ2-5; possibly TRBD2 for D (6 bases). The CDR3 has 15 amino acids. The V end lost 1 base, the J end lost 1 base, and 10 bases lay between the germline ends. The germline CDR1 and CDR2 sequences are SEHNR and FQNEAQ (reference sequence). DNA for the CDR3: TGTGCCAGCAGCTTAGACGGGAGCCCCCAAGAGACCCAGTACTTC. Amino acids: CASSLDGSPQETQYF.

In its sample, this clonotype was seen many times. The chain couples TRBV6-1 to TRBJ2-7; 7 bases are shared with TRBD1. Germline-derived CDR1 and CDR2 are MNHNS and SASEGT. Trimming at V came to 5 bases and at J to 2 bases, leaving 9 bases not matched to a gene. CDR3 length equals 15 residues. CDR3 coding DNA: TGTGCCAGCAGTCAGGCACAGGGGCAACCCTACGAGCAGTACTTC. Translating it yields CASSQAQGQPYEQYF.

Many counts were recorded for this clonotype. The V call is TRBV6-5, the J call TRBJ1-2; 9 bases are shared with TRBD1. The CDR3 has 14 residues. CDR1 and CDR2 from the germline V gene are MNHEY and SVGAGI. Trimming at V came to 3 bases and at J to 6 bases, leaving 5 bases not matched to a gene. In DNA, the CDR3 is TGTGCCAGCAGTTATTCGGGGACAGGGCATGGCTACACCTTC. Translation: CASSYSGTGHGYTF.

This clonotype was counted only a few times. The V and J genes are TRBV27 and TRBJ2-1; perhaps TRBD2 as D (6 bases). The CDR3 sequence is 14 residues long. Germline CDR1 MNHEY, CDR2 SMNVEV (reference sequence). The ends were cut back, 7 bases at V and 8 bases at J, with 18 bases in the middle. The DNA of the CDR3 is TGTGCCAGCAATCGGAAGGGAGGACCCGATGAGCAGTTCTTC. Its protein is CASNRKGGPDEQFF.